This T cell receptor beta chain appears in the sequencing data of a study of blood T cell repertoires in COVID-19. Study details: From the United States, Italy and Spain came samples of acute and convalescent COVID-19. PBMCs, B-cell-depleted T cells, or T cells provided the cDNA or gDNA that made up the material.

The assay was immunoSEQ multiplex PCR, and TCRdb's table has in-frame clones only and misses some. The data show around 190,000 clones, about four fifths seen once. The length of the CDR3 is 13 residues. The trim removed 6 bases at V and 4 bases at J, leaving 5 bases unmatched. CDR1 is SGHTA, CDR2 FQGNSA, per germline. The receptor's source is a man between 70 and 80 years old with active or convalescent COVID-19. Sequences were obtained from peripheral blood. This sequence joins TRBV7-2 and TRBJ2-5; 7 positions match TRBD1. CDR3 sequence: CASSRGTAETQYF. The CDR3 DNA follows: TGTGCCAGCAGTCGAGGGACAGCAGAGACCCAGTACTTC.